These 15 T cell receptor beta chains share one sample of origin, sequenced in a study of T cell changes during pregnancy in multiple sclerosis. TCRdb keeps only in-frame clones here, not all; method: immunoSEQ multiplex PCR. The sample gives approximately 80,000 clones, about 95% of which show up once; about 2.5% is in the top ten. This specimen consisted of peripheral blood, obtained in the third trimester of pregnancy. These receptors were collected from a female donor with multiple sclerosis, enrolled in a pregnancy study.

The chain combines TRBV12-5 with TRBJ2-7; 7 nucleotides line up with TRBD2. There are 17 residues in the CDR3. The V segment lost 0 bases and the J segment 0 bases; nucleotides outside the gene matches: 8. From germline, CDR1 is LGHNT and CDR2 FRNRAP. For the CDR3, the DNA is TGTGCTAGTGGTTTGGTCCTGGGACGCGGGGGCTCCTACGAGCAGTACTTC. Amino acid sequence: CASGLVLGRGGSYEQYF.

This chain links TRBV4-1 with TRBJ2-7, with 8 bases that match TRBD2. The V and J ends lost 4 bases and 4 bases, in that order; junction bases with no gene match: 12. The CDR3 runs 16 residues. Per germline, CDR1 MGHRA and CDR2 YSYEKL. This CDR3 is CASSPGLATGLYEQYF. The CDR3, as DNA: TGCGCCAGCAGCCCCGGACTAGCAACGGGGTTATACGAGCAGTACTTC.

This clone was detected only once. V gene TRBV6-1 combines with J gene TRBJ2-7, with 10 bases identical to TRBD1. Per germline, CDR1 MNHNS and CDR2 SASEGT. This CDR3 spans 15 amino acids. With 1 base clipped from V and 6 bases from J, the junction kept 6 bases outside the gene matches. CDR3 coding DNA: TGTGCCAGCAGTGAAGAGGGGACAGGGGCTTTCGAGCAGTACTTC. Protein sequence: CASSEEGTGAFEQYF.

CDR3 loop: CASRPTGSSYEQYF. In DNA, the CDR3 is TGTGCCAGTAGACCTACAGGGAGCTCCTACGAGCAGTACTTC. The chain carries TRBV19 and TRBJ2-7; weak D call: TRBD1 (6 bases). This CDR3 is 14 amino acids long. Germline V gives CDR1 LNHDA, CDR2 SQIVND (reference sequence). V was shortened by 6 bases and J by 0 bases, with 12 bases between the two germline ends.

The V call is TRBV27, the J call TRBJ2-5; no reliable D call. CDR3 length: 13 residues. From germline, CDR1 is MNHEY and CDR2 SMNVEV (reference sequence). The V end was cut by 0 bases, the J end by 4 bases, with 6 bases between. CDR3 region: CASSLSSGETQYF. The CDR3 DNA reads TGTGCCAGCAGTTTATCTAGTGGAGAGACCCAGTACTTC.

The genes are TRBV6-5 and TRBJ1-1; the match to TRBD1 covers 7 bases. This CDR3 contains 15 residues. Losses at the gene ends were 2 bases for V and 1 base for J; bases not matched to a gene: 4. The germline V gene has CDR1 MNHEY and CDR2 SVGAGI. CDR3 DNA: TGTGCCAGCAGTTACCAGGGGGACCGGAACACTGAAGCTTTCTTT. Protein sequence: CASSYQGDRNTEAFF.

The genes are TRBV18 and TRBJ1-6; D is perhaps TRBD1 (5 bases). Germline CDR1 is KGHSH and CDR2 is LQKENI. Trimming left V 0 bases short and J 6 bases short, with 9 bases between. The CDR3 sequence is 15 residues long. CDR3 coding DNA: TGTGCCAGCTCACCACCGTCCGGGGGTAATTCACCCCTCCACTTT. The encoded protein is CASSPPSGGNSPLHF.

The chain carries TRBV6-5 and TRBJ1-5; D might be TRBD1 (5 bases). The CDR3 has 14 residues. Germline CDR1 and CDR2: MNHEY and SVGAGI. Trimming stripped 6 bases from V and 2 bases from J, with 11 bases between. The CDR3 bases are TGTGCCAGCAGCCTCAGGGCCGGCAATCAGCCCCAGCATTTT. Its translation: CASSLRAGNQPQHF.

The chain joins TRBV6-6 to TRBJ1-2, with a weak D call TRBD1 (5 bases). The CDR3 covers 11 residues. The V and J ends lost 10 bases and 5 bases respectively, with 11 bases between them. CDR1 is MNHNY, CDR2 SVGAGI, per germline (reference sequence). This CDR3 reads CATLQGYGYTF. CDR3 DNA: TGTGCCACGCTCCAGGGATATGGCTACACCTTC.

The chain employs TRBV5-1 and TRBJ1-5; D perhaps matches TRBD1 (5 bases). CDR3 length: 13 amino acids. Germline CDR1 SGHRS, CDR2 YFSETQ. V was shortened by 3 bases and J by 3 bases, with 7 bases between the two germline ends. CDR3 loop: CASSWDYNQPQHF. The CDR3 DNA sequence: TGCGCCAGCAGCTGGGACTACAATCAGCCCCAGCATTTT.

V usage is TRBV7-2 and J usage is TRBJ2-3; D is possibly TRBD2 (6 bases). The V end lost 6 bases, the J end lost 2 bases, and 18 bases lay between the germline ends. CDR3 length: 16 residues. Germline V gene data show CDR1 as SGHTA and CDR2 as FQGNSA. The CDR3 loop reads CASRDSPGLITDTQYF. CDR3 DNA: TGTGCCAGCAGGGACTCACCGGGACTCATCACAGATACGCAGTATTTT. Supplemented by reference TRBV7-2 and TRBJ2-3, the full variable domain reads GAGVSQSPSNKVTEKGKDVELRCDPISGHTALYWYRQSLGQGLEFLIYFQGNSAPDKSGLPSDRFSAERTGGSVSTLTIQRTQQEDSAVYLCASRDSPGLITDTQYFGPGTRLTVL.

This rearrangement joins TRBV10-3 to TRBJ2-1, with D tentatively TRBD1 (6 bases). The CDR3 has 13 residues. The V gene's germline CDR1 is ENHRY and CDR2 SYGVKD. With 8 bases removed from V and 7 bases from J, the gap between germline ends came to 15 bases. Written as DNA, the CDR3 is TGTGCCATCCCGGGGAGCAGGGGAAATGAGCAGTTCTTC. It codes for CAIPGSRGNEQFF.

The V gene is TRBV27, the J gene TRBJ2-7; D perhaps matches TRBD1 (7 bases). V shed 8 bases and J shed 3 bases, with 11 bases lying between them. The CDR3 has 12 amino acids. The germline CDR1 and CDR2 sequences are MNHEY and SMNVEV (reference sequence). As DNA, the CDR3 is TGTGCCAGCTGGCGGGACAGCTACGAGCAGTACTTC. As protein: CASWRDSYEQYF.

The chain recombines TRBV5-6 with TRBJ1-2, with D perhaps matching TRBD1 (6 bases). This CDR3 has 16 residues. CDR1 and CDR2 from the germline V gene are SGHDT and YYEEEE. V lost 0 bases and J lost 5, with 17 bases in between. This CDR3 is CASSLAQAAGAYGYTF. The CDR3 DNA follows: TGTGCCAGCAGCTTGGCCCAGGCCGCGGGGGCTTATGGCTACACCTTC.

The chain combines TRBV29-1 with TRBJ1-1; D unresolved. CDR3 size: 10 residues. CDR1 SQVTM and CDR2 ANQGSEA come from the germline V gene. Trimming cost V 6 bases and J 2 bases, with 4 bases left between them. CDR3 region: CSVHNTEAFF. The CDR3 DNA sequence: TGCAGCGTCCATAACACTGAAGCTTTCTTT.